The present entry profiles one T cell receptor beta chain with its context. Its antigen is as yet unknown. The PCR had 60 Vbeta and 13 Jbeta primers. Generated by immunoSEQ multiplex PCR, the TCRdb table keeps only in-frame clones and is missing some. The sample lists more than 110,000 clones; roughly 80% were seen once. These data are taken from a study of cytomegalovirus exposure and HLA in healthy donors. Notes on the study in general: Sequencing depth roughly uniform across donors was assumed in presence/absence analyses. Reports indicated that the classifier achieved high specificity and sensitivity in diagnosing cytomegalovirus status. Apart from CMV serostatus, no immune exposure information was available. Several of the most significant clusters appeared linked to common viral pathogens, based on a later analysis.

CDR1 LNHDA and CDR2 SQIVND come from the germline V gene (reference sequence). V dropped 7 bases and J dropped 8; count of bases not matched to a gene: 9. CDR3 length: 14 residues. The chain couples TRBV19 to TRBJ2-1, with TRBD1 matching over 9 bases. The clonotype comes from a man aged 40-49 years in good health and CMV-seropositive. Sequenced material: PBMCs. CDR3 nucleotides: TGTGCCAGTACCCTGGGACAGGGAAGGGATGAGCAGTTCTTC. Its protein is CASTLGQGRDEQFF.